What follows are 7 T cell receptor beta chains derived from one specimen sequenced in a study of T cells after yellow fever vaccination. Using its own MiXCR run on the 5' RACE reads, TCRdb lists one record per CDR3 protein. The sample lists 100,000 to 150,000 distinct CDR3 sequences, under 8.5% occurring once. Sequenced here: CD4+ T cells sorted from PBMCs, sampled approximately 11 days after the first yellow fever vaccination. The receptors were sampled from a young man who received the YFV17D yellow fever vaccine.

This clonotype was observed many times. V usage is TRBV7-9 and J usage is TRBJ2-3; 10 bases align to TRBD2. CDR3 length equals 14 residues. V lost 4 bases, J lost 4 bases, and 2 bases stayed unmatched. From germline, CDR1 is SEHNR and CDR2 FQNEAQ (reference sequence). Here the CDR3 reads CASSSGLAADTQYF. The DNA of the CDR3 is TGTGCCAGCAGCTCCGGACTAGCGGCAGATACGCAGTATTTT. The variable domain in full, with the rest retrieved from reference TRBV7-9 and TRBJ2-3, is DTGVSQNPRHKITKRGQNVTFRCDPISEHNRLYWYRQTLGQGPEFLTYFQNEAQLEKSRLLSDRFSAERPKGSFSTLEIQRTEQGDSAMYLCASSSGLAADTQYFGPGTRLTVL.

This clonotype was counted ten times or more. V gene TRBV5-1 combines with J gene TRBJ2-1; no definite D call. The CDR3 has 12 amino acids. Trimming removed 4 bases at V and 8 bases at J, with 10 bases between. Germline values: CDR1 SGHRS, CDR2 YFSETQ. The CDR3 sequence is CASSHAWDEQFF. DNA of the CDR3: TGCGCCAGCAGCCACGCGTGGGATGAGCAGTTCTTC.

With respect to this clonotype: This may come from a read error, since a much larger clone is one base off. The CDR3 loop reads CSAREYPGTTLFF. The CDR3, as DNA: TGCAGTGCTAGAGAATACCCCGGGACTACACTGTTTTTT. This chain connects TRBV20-1 to TRBJ1-4, with D possibly being TRBD1 (5 bases). This CDR3 is built from 13 residues. In germline, CDR1 is DFQATT, CDR2 SNEGSKA (reference sequence). Trimming removed 0 bases at V and 13 bases at J, with 15 bases between.

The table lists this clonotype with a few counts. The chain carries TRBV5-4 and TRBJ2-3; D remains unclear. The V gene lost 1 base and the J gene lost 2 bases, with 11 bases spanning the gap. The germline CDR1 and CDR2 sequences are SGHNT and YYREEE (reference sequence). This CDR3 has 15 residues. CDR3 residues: CASSLLGLSTDTQYF. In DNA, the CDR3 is TGTGCCAGCAGCTTGTTGGGCCTCTCCACAGATACGCAGTATTTT.

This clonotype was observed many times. The CDR3 DNA reads TGCAGTGCGAGCGGGACAGGCTGGAGTACGGCTGGCTACACCTTC. Translation: CSASGTGWSTAGYTF. The chain carries TRBV20-1 and TRBJ1-2, with TRBD1 identical over 8 bases. The CDR3 is 15 residues long. The junction had 16 bases not matched to a gene; V was cut back by 6 bases and J by 7 bases. Per germline, CDR1 DFQATT and CDR2 SNEGSKA (reference sequence).

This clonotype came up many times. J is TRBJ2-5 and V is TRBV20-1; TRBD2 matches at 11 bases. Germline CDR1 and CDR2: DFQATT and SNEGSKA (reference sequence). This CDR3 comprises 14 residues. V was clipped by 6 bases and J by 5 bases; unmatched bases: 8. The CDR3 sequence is CSATQTSGVETQYF. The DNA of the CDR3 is TGCAGTGCAACCCAGACTAGCGGGGTTGAGACCCAGTACTTC.

The DNA for the CDR3 is TGTGCCAGCAGCCCGGGGACAGGGGACGAGCAGTACTTC. This gives the protein CASSPGTGDEQYF. The V and J genes are TRBV7-2 and TRBJ2-7; 10 bases are a match to TRBD1. Germline V lookup: CDR1 SGHTA, CDR2 FQGNSA. This CDR3 is built from 13 residues. V dropped 5 bases and J dropped 5; count of bases not matched to a gene: 3.